This T cell receptor beta chain emerged from a study of radiotherapy plus CTLA-4 blockade in lung cancer. Findings and limits, study-wide: Clones of tumor-derived TCRs expanded in blood after radiotherapy plus ipilimumab. Best predicting response, reportedly, were early blood T cell clone dynamics, with interferon-beta.

About this clone itself: Its antigen is not identified.

V lost 5 bases, J lost 1 base, and 9 bases lay in between. The length of the CDR3 is 13 residues. Looked up from germline, CDR1 is GTSNPN and CDR2 is SVGIG (reference sequence). Libraries were prepared by immunoSEQ multiplex PCR; TCRdb keeps only in-frame clonotypes and omits some of them. The sample contains more than 75,000 clones, around 90% of which appear only once. The specimen comprised peripheral blood, sampled from a patient treated with radiotherapy plus ipilimumab. The TCR comes from a human donor with non-small cell lung cancer who had stable disease on radiotherapy plus ipilimumab. This chain joins TRBV30 and TRBJ1-3; tentative D call: TRBD1 (6 bases). The CDR3: CAWGGPSGNTIYF. DNA of the CDR3: TGTGCCTGGGGGGGGCCGTCTGGAAACACCATATATTTT. The full variable domain, rest sourced from reference TRBV30 and TRBJ1-3, is SQTIHQWPATLVQPVGSPLSLECTVEGTSNPNLYWYRQAAGRGLQLLFYSVGIGQISSEVPQNLSASRPQDRQFILSSKKLLLSDSGFYLCAWGGPSGNTIYFGEGSWLTVV.